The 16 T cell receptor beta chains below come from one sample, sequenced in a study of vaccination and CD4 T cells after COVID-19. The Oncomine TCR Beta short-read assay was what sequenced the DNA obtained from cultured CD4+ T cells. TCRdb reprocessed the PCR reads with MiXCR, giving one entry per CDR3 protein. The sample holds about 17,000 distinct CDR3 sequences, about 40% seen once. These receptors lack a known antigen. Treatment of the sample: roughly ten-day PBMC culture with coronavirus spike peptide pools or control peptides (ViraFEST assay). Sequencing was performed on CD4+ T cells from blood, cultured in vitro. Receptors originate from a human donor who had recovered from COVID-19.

The CDR3, as DNA: TGCGCCAGCAGCCAACGTGTCATCGTAACCCCCGCCGGGGAGCTGTTTTTT. This translates into CASSQRVIVTPAGELFF. The chain combines TRBV4-1 with TRBJ2-2, with D unclear. The V end lost 2 bases, the J end lost 6 bases, and 19 bases lay between the germline ends. CDR1 is MGHRA and CDR2 is YSYEKL in the germline V gene. This CDR3 contains 17 residues.

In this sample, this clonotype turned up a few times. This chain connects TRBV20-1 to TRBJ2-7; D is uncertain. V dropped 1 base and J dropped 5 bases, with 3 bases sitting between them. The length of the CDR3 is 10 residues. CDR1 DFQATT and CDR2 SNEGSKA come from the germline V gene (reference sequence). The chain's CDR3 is CSARVHEQYF. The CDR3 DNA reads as TGCAGTGCTAGAGTCCACGAGCAGTACTTC.

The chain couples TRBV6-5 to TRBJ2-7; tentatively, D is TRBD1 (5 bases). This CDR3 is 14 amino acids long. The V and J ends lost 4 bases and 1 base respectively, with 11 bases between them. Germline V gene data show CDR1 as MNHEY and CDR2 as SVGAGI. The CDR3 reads CASSFAQGSYEQYF. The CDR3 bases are TGTGCCAGCAGTTTTGCGCAGGGTTCCTACGAGCAGTACTTC.

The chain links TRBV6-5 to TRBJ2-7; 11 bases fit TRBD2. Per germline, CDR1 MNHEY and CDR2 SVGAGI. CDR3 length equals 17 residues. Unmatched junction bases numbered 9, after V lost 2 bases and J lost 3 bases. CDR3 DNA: TGTGCCAGCAGTTACGATAGCGGGAGGGGAGACATCTACGAGCAGTACTTC. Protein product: CASSYDSGRGDIYEQYF.

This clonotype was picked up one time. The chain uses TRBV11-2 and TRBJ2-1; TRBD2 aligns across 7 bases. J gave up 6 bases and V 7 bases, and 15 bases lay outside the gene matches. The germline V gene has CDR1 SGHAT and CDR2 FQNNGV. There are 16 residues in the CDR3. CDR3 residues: CASTKTLAGVGNEQFF. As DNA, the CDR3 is TGTGCCAGCACCAAGACCCTGGCGGGAGTGGGCAATGAGCAGTTCTTC.

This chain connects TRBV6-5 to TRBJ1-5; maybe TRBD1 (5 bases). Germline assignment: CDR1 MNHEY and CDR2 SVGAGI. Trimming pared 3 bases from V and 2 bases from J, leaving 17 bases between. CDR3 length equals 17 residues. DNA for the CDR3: TGTGCCAGCAGTTATTTTGATGGGGGAGAGGGCAATCAGCCCCAGCATTTT. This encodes CASSYFDGGEGNQPQHF.

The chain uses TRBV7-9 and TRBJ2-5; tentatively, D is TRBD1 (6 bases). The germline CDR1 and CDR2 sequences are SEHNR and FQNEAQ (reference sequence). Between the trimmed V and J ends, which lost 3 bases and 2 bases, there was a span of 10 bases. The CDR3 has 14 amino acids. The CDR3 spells CASSFGGQQETQYF. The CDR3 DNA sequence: TGTGCCAGCAGCTTTGGCGGACAGCAAGAGACCCAGTACTTC.

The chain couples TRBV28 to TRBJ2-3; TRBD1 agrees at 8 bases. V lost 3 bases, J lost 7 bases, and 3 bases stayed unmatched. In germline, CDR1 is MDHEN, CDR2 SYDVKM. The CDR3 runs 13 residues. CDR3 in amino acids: CASSLQGAYTQYF. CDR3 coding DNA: TGTGCCAGCAGTTTGCAGGGGGCGTATACGCAGTATTTT.

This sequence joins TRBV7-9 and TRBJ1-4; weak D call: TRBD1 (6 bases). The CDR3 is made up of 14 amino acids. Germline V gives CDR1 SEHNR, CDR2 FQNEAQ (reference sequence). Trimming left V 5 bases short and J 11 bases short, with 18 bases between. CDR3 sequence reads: CASSGGGGGVKLFF. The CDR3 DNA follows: TGTGCCAGCAGCGGCGGGGGGGGCGGCGTGAAACTGTTTTTT.

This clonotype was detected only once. The CDR3 region is CASSLAAGSRNTEAFF. Here the CDR3 DNA reads TGTGCCAGCAGCTTAGCGGCGGGGTCGAGGAACACTGAAGCTTTCTTT. The V call is TRBV7-2, the J call TRBJ1-1; D is undetermined. Germline V gives CDR1 SGHTA, CDR2 FQGNSA. This CDR3 is built from 16 residues. Trimming left V 0 bases short and J 1 base short, with 12 bases between.

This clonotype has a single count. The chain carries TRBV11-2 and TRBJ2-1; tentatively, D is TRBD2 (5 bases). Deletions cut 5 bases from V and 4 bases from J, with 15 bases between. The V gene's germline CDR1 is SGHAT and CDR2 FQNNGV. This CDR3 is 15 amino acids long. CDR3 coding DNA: TGTGCCAGCAGCCTCCGGACCCGCGGGTACAATGAGCAGTTCTTC. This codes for CASSLRTRGYNEQFF.

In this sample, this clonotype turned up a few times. The CDR3 region is CASKREGTDTQYF. As DNA, the CDR3 is TGTGCCAGCAAACGAGAGGGCACAGATACGCAGTATTTT. The chain recombines TRBV6-1 with TRBJ2-3; no clear D gene. V gave up 7 bases and J gave up 1 base, with 9 bases separating them. The CDR3 runs to 13 residues. Germline V gene sequence: CDR1 MNHNS, CDR2 SASEGT.

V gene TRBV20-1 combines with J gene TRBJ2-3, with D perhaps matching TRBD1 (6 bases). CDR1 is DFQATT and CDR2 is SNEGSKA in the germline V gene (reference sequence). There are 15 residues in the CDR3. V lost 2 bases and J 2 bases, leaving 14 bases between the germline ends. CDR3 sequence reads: CSARKGGRTTDTQYF. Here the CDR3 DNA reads TGCAGTGCTAGAAAAGGGGGTCGGACCACAGATACGCAGTATTTT.

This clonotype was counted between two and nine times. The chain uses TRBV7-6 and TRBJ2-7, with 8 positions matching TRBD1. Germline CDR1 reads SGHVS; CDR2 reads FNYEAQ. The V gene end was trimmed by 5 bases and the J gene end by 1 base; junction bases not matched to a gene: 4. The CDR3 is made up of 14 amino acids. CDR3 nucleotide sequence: TGTGCCAGCAGCCAACGACAGGGGTCCTACGAGCAGTACTTC. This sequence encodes CASSQRQGSYEQYF.

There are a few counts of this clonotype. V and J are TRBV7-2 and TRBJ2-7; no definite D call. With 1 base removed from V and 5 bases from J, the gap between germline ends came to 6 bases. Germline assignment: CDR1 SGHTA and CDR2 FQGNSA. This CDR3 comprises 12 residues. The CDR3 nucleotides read TGTGCCAGCAGCTTAGTTTCAGACGAGCAGTACTTC. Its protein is CASSLVSDEQYF.

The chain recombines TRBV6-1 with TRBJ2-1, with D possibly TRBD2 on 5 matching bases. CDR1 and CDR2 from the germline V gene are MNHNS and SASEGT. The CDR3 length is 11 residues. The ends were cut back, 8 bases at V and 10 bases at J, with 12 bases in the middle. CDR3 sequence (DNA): TGTGCCAGCGTCGATGAGGGAGAGCAGTTCTTC. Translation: CASVDEGEQFF.